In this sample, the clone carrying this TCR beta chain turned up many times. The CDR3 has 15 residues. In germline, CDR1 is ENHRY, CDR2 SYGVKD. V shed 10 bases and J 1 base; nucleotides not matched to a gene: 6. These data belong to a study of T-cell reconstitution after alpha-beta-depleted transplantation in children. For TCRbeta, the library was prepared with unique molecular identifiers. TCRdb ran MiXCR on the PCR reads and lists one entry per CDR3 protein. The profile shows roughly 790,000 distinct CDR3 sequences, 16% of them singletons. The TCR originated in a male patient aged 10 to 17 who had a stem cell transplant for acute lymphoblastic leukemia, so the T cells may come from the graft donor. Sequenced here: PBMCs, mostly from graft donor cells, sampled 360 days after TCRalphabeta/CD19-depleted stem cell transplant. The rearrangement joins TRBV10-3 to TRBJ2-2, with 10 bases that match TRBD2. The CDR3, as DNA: TGTGCCAGCACCGGGACTAGCGAGAACACCGGGGAGCTGTTTTTT. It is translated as CASTGTSENTGELFF.